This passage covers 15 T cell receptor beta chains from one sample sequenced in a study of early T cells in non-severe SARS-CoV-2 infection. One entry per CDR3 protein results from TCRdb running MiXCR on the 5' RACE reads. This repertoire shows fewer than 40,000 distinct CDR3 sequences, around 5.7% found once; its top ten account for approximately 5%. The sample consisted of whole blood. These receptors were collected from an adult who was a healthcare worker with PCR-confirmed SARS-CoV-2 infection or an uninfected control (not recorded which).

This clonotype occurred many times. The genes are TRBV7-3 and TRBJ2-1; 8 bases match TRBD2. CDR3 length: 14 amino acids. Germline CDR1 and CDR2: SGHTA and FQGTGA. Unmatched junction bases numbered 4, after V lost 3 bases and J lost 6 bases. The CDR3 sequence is CASSFGAGGNEQFF. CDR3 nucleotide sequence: TGTGCCAGCAGCTTCGGTGCGGGAGGCAATGAGCAGTTCTTC.

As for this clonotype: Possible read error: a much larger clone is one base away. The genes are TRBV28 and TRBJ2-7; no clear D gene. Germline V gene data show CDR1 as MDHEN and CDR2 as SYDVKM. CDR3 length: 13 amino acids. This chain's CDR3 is CVSSLGGDYEQYF. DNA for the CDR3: TGTGTCAGCAGTTTGGGCGGAGATTACGAGCAGTACTTC. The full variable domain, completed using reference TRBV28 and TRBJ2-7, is DVKVTQSSRYLVKRTGEKVFLECVQDMDHENMFWYRQDPGLGLRLIYFSYDVKMKEKGDIPEGYSVSREKKERFSLILESASTNQTSMYLCVSSLGGDYEQYFGPGTRLTVT.

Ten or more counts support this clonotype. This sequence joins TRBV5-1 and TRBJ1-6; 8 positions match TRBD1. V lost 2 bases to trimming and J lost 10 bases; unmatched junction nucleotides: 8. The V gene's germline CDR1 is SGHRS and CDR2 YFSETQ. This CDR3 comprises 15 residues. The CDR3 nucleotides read TGCGCCAGCAGCTTCGAAGGACAGGGCGGATCACCCCTCCACTTT. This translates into CASSFEGQGGSPLHF.

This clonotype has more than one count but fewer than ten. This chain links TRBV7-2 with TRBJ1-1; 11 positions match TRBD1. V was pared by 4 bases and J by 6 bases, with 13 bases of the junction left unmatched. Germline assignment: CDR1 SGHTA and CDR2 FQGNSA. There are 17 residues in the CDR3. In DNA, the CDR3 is TGTGCCAGCAGCTGGCCGGGACAGGGGGGACCAGGCCCTGAAGCTTTCTTT. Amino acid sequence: CASSWPGQGGPGPEAFF.

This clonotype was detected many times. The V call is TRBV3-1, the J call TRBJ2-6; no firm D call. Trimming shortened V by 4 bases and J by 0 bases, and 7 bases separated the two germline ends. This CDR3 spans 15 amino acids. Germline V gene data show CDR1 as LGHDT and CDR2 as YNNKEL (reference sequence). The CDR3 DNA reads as TGTGCCAGCAGCCGAGCCCACTCTGGGGCCAACGTCCTGACTTTC. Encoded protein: CASSRAHSGANVLTF.

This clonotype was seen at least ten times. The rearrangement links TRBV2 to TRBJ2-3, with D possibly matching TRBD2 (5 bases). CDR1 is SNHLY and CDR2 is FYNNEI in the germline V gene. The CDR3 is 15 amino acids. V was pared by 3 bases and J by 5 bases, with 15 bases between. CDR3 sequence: CASSDLGLARDTQYF. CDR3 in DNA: TGTGCCAGCAGTGACCTAGGACTTGCGAGAGATACGCAGTATTTT.

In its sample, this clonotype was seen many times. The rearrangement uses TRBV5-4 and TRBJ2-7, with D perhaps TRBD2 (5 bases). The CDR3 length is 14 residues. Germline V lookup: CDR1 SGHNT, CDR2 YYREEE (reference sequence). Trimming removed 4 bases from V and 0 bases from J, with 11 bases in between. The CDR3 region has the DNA TGTGCCAGCAGCCGGACTGCGAGCTCCTACGAGCAGTACTTC. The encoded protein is CASSRTASSYEQYF.

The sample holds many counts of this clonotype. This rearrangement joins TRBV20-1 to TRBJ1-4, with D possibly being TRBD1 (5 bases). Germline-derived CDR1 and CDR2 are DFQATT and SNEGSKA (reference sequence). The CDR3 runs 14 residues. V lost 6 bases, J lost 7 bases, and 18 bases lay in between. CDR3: CSAPAGQGTEKLFF. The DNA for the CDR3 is TGCAGTGCCCCCGCGGGTCAGGGTACTGAAAAACTGTTTTTT.

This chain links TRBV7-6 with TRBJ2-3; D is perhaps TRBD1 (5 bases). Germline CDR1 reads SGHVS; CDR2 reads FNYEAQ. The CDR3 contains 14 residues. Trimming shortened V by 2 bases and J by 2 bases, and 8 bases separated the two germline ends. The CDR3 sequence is CASSLSRDTDTQYF. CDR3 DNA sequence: TGTGCCAGCAGCTTAAGCAGGGACACAGATACGCAGTATTTT.

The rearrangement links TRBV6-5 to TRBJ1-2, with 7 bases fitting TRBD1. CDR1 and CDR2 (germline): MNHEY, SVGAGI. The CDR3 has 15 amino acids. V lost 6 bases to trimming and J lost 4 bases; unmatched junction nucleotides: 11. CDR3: CASSHRQGTGYGYTF. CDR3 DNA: TGTGCCAGCAGCCACCGACAGGGAACAGGCTATGGCTACACCTTC.

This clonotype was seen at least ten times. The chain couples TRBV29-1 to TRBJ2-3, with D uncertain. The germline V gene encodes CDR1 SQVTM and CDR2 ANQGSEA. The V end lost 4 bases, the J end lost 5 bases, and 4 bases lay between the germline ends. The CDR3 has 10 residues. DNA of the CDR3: TGCAGCGTTGGGTTAGATACGCAGTATTTT. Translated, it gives CSVGLDTQYF.

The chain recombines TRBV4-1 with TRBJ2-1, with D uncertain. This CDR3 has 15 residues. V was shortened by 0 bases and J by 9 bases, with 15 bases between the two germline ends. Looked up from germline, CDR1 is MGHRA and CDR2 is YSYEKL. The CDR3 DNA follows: TGCGCCAGCAGCCAAGATCCAACAGTCTTAATTGAGCAGTTCTTC. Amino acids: CASSQDPTVLIEQFF.

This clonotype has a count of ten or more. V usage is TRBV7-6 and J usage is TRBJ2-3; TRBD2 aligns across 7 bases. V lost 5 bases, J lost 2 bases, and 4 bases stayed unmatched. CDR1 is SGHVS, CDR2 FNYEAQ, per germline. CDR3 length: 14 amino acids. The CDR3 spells CASSPLADTDTQYF. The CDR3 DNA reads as TGTGCCAGCAGCCCTCTAGCGGACACAGATACGCAGTATTTT.

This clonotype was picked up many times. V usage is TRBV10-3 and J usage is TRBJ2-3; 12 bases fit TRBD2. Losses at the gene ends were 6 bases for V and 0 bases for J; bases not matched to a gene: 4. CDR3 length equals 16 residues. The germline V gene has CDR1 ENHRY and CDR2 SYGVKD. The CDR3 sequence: CAISIGLAGSTDTQYF. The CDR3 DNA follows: TGTGCCATCAGCATTGGACTAGCGGGAAGCACAGATACGCAGTATTTT.

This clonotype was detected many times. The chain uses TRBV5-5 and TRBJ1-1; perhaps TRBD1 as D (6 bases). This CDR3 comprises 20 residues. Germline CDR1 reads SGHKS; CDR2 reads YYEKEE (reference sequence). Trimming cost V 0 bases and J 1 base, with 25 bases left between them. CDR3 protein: CASSLVPSLEGRGANTEAFF. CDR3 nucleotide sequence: TGTGCCAGCAGCTTGGTACCCTCTCTAGAAGGACGGGGGGCGAACACTGAAGCTTTCTTT. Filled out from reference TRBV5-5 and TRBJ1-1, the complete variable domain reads DAGVTQSPTHLIKTRGQQVTLRCSPISGHKSVSWYQQVLGQGPQFIFQYYEKEERGRGNFPDRFSARQFPNYSSELNVNALLLGDSALYLCASSLVPSLEGRGANTEAFFGQGTRLTVV.